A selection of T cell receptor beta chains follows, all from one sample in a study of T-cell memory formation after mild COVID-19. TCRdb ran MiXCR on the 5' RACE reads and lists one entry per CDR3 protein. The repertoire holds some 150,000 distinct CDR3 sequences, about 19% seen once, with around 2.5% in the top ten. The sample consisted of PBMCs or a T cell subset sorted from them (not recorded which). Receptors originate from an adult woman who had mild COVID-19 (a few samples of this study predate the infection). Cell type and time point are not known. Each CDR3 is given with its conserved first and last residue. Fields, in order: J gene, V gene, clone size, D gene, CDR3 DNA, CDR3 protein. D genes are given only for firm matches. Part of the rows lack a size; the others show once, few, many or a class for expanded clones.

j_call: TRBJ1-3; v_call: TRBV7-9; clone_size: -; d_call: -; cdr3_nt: TGTGCCACCGGGCGGGCCAGCTCTGGAAACACCATATATTTT; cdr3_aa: CATGRASSGNTIYF
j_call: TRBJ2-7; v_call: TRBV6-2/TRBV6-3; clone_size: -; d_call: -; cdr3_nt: TGTGCCAGCAGTCCTCTAGCAGCCCGACTCTACGAGCAGTACTTC; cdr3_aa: CASSPLAARLYEQYF
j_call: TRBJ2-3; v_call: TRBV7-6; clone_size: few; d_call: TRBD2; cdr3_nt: TGTGCCAGCAGCTTTAGGGGTAGCGGGACGACAGATACGCAGTATTTT; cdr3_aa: CASSFRGSGTTDTQYF
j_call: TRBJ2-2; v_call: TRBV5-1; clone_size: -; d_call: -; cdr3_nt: TGCGCCAGCAGCTTGGCGTGGCCCGGGGAGCTGTTTTTT; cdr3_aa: CASSLAWPGELFF
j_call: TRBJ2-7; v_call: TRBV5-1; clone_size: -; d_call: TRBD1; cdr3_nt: TGCGCCAGCAGCCCCTCGGGACAGAGCTACGAGCAGTACTTC; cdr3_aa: CASSPSGQSYEQYF
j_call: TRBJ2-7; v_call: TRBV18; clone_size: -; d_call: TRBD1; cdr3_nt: TGTGCCAGCTCACCCAGAGGGGGCCTCACCTACGAGCAGTACTTC; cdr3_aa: CASSPRGGLTYEQYF
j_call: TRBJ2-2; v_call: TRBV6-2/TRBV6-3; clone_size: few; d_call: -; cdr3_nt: TGTGCCAGCCGAAGGTCCACCGGGGAGCTGTTTTTT; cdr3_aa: CASRRSTGELFF
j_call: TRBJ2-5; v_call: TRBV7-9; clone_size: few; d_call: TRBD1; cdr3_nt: TGTGCCAGCAGCTTCACCTGGGACAGGGGTGCGGAGACCCAGTACTTC; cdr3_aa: CASSFTWDRGAETQYF
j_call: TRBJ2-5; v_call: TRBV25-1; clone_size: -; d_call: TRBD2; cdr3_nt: TGTGCCAGCAGCCTAACCCCGGGACTAGCGGGAGAGGGGGGCATGGGGAAGACCCAGTACTTC; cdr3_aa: CASSLTPGLAGEGGMGKTQYF
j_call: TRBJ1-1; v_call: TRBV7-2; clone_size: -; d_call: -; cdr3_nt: TGTGCCAGCAGCTACGGACGTAACACTGAAGCTTTCTTT; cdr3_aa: CASSYGRNTEAFF
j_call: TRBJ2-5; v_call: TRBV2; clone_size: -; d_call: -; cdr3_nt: TGTGCCAGTGAGACAGCTCTAAGGGAGACCCAGTACTTC; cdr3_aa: CASETALRETQYF
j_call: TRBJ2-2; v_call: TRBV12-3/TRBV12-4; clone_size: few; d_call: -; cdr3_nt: TGTGCCAGCAGTCCACACCAGAACACCGGGGAGCTGTTTTTT; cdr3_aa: CASSPHQNTGELFF
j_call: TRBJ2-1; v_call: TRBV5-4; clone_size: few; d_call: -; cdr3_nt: TGTGCCAGCAGCTTAGAACCTTTGCATGAGCAGTTCTTC; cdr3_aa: CASSLEPLHEQFF
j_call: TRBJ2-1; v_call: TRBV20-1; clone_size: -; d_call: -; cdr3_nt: TGCAGTGCTAGAGTGGTAACCGAGCAGTTCTTC; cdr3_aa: CSARVVTEQFF
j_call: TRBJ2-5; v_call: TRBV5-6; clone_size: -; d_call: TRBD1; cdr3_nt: TGTGCCAGCAGCTTGGACCCAACAGGGGCCCAAGGGGAGACCCAGTACTTC; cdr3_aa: CASSLDPTGAQGETQYF
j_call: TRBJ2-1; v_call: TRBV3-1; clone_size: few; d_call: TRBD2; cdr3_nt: TGTGCCAGCGGTCTTGGACTAGCGGGACTAAACAATGAGCAGTTCTTC; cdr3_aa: CASGLGLAGLNNEQFF
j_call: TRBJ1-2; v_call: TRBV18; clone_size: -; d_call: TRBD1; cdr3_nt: TGTGCCAGCTCACCGGACAGGAGTGGCTACACCTTC; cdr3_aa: CASSPDRSGYTF